Listed below are T cell receptor beta chains from one sample, sequenced in a study of regulatory T cells in long-lasting Graves disease. Using its own MiXCR run on the multiplex PCR reads, TCRdb lists one record per CDR3 protein. The data hold 350,000 to 500,000 distinct CDR3 sequences, with roughly 21% observed a single time. This material consisted of peripheral blood mononuclear cells (PBMCs), taken when the disease was refractory, from a patient treated with antithyroid drugs. Receptors originate from a female donor with Graves disease. Each CDR3 is given with its conserved first and last residue. D genes are given only for firm matches. Clone size appears in some rows only: once, few, many, or a class for an expanded clone.

clone size,V gene,D gene,J gene,CDR3 protein,CDR3 DNA
few,TRBV15,NA,TRBJ2-1,CATYGGSYYQDEQFF,TGTGCCACCTACGGCGGGTCGTACTACCAGGATGAGCAGTTCTTC
many,TRBV2,NA,TRBJ2-2,CASMTGLGTGELFF,TGTGCCAGCATGACAGGATTGGGTACCGGGGAGCTGTTTTTT
many,TRBV28,NA,TRBJ2-7,CASSSSGKGVDEQYF,TGTGCCAGCAGCTCATCCGGGAAAGGGGTTGACGAGCAGTACTTC
NA,TRBV7-8,NA,TRBJ1-6,CASSTNTGGHNSPLHF,TGTGCCAGCAGCACCAATACAGGAGGACATAATTCACCCCTCCACTTT
few,TRBV28,TRBD1,TRBJ1-1,CATRPGTGTTITEAFF,TGTGCCACCCGACCCGGGACAGGGACGACGATCACTGAAGCTTTCTTT
few,TRBV6-1,TRBD1,TRBJ1-1,CASRPGTGSVGTEAFF,TGTGCCAGCAGGCCCGGGACAGGGAGCGTCGGCACTGAAGCTTTCTTT
NA,TRBV9,TRBD1,TRBJ2-5,CASSSQSDREETQYF,TGTGCCAGCAGCTCCCAATCGGACAGGGAAGAGACCCAGTACTTC
many,TRBV5-1,NA,TRBJ2-2,CASSLGDSPGELFF,TGCGCCAGCAGCTTGGGCGACAGTCCGGGGGAGCTGTTTTTT
NA,TRBV30,NA,TRBJ2-7,CAWSGLRHIYEQYF,TGTGCCTGGAGTGGCCTCAGGCATATCTACGAGCAGTACTTC
NA,TRBV28,NA,TRBJ2-1,CASSLLAKGSYNEQFF,TGTGCCAGCAGTTTGTTGGCGAAAGGCTCCTACAATGAGCAGTTCTTC
NA,TRBV20-1,TRBD1,TRBJ2-7,CSAGDFGQGSLAYEQYF,TGCAGTGCTGGAGATTTCGGACAGGGAAGTCTAGCCTACGAGCAGTACTTC
NA,TRBV24-1,TRBD1,TRBJ1-6,CATSDSRQGQTSPLHF,TGTGCCACCAGTGACAGCAGACAGGGGCAAACTTCACCCCTCCACTTT
once,TRBV20-1,NA,TRBJ2-7,CSARDRYFLATYYEQYF,TGCAGTGCTAGAGATCGTTACTTTCTAGCGACATACTACGAGCAGTACTTC
NA,TRBV27,TRBD1,TRBJ2-7,CASSSAGTGTHEQYF,TGTGCCAGCAGTTCCGCCGGGACAGGTACCCACGAGCAGTACTTC
many,TRBV7-3,NA,TRBJ1-4,CASTSRGEGEKLFF,TGTGCCAGCACCTCTCGGGGAGAGGGTGAAAAACTGTTTTTT